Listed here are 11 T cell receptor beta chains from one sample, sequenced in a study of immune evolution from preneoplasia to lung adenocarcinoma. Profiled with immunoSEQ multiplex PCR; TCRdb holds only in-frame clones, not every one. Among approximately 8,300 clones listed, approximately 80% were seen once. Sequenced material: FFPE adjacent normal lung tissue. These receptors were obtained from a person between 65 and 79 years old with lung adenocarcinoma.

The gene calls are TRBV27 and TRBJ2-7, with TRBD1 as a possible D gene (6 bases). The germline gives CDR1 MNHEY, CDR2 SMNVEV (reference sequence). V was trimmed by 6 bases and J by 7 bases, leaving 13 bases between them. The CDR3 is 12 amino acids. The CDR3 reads CASRTGTLEQYF. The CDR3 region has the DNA TGTGCCAGCAGAACCGGGACACTAGAGCAGTACTTC.

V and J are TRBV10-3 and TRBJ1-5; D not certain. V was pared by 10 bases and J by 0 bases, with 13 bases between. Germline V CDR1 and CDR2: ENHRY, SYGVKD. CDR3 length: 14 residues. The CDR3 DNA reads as TGTGCCACCAGGACGGCTTATAGCAATCAGCCCCAGCATTTT. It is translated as CATRTAYSNQPQHF.

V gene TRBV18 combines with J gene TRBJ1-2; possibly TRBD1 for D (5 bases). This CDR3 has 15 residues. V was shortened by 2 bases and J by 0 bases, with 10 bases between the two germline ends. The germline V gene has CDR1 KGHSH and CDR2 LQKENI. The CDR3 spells CASSPRGEANYGYTF. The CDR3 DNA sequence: TGTGCCAGCTCACCAAGAGGGGAGGCTAACTATGGCTACACCTTC.

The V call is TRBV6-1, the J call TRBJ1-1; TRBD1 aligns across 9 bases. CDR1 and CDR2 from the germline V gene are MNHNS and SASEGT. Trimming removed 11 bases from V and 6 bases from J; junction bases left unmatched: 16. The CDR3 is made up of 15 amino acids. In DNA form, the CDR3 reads TGTGCCGGGCGGGTCAGGACAGGGGAAGCGTCTGAAGCTTTCTTT. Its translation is CAGRVRTGEASEAFF.

The CDR3 region has the DNA TGTGCCAGCAGTTTCTCCGGGGGGGAGACCCAGTACTTC. Translated: CASSFSGGETQYF. The rearrangement links TRBV27 to TRBJ2-5; TRBD2 matches at 7 bases. Germline V CDR1 and CDR2: MNHEY, SMNVEV (reference sequence). The CDR3 has 13 residues. Losses at the gene ends were 3 bases for V and 5 bases for J; bases not matched to a gene: 3.

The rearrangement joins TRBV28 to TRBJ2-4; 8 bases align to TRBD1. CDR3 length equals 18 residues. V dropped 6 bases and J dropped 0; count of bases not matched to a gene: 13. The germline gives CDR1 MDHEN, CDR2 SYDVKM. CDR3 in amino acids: CASRSPGQAALAKNIQYF. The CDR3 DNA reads TGTGCCAGCAGATCCCCGGGACAGGCTGCCCTAGCCAAAAACATTCAGTACTTC.

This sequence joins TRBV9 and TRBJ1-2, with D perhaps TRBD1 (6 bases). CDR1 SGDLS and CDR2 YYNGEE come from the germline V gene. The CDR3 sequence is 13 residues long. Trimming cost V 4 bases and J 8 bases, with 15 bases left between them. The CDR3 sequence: CASSSRDIDGYTF. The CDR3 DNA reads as TGTGCCAGCAGCTCCCGGGACATCGACGGCTACACCTTC.

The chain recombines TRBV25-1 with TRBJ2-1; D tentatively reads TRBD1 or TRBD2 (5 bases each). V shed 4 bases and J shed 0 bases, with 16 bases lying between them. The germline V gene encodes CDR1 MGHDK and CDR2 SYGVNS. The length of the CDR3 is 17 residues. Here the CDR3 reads CASSGGWIFSSYNEQFF. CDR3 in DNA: TGTGCCAGCAGTGGGGGGTGGATCTTCAGCTCCTACAATGAGCAGTTCTTC.

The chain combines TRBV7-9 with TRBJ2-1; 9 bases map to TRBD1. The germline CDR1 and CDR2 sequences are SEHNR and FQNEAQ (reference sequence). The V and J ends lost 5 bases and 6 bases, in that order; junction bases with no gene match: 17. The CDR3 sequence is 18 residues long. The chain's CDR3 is CASSPSRDRVRFGNEQFF. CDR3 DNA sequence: TGTGCCAGCAGCCCGTCCCGGGACAGGGTCCGGTTTGGCAATGAGCAGTTCTTC.

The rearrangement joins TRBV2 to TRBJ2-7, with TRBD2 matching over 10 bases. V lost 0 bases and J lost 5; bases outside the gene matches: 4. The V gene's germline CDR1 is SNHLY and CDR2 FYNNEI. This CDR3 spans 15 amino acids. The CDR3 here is CASSEAQLAGNEQYF. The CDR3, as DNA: TGTGCCAGCAGTGAAGCCCAACTAGCGGGAAACGAGCAGTACTTC.

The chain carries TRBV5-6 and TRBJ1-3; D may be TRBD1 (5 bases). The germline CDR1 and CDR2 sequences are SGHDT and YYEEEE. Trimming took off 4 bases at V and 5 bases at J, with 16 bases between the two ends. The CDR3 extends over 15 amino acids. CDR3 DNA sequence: TGTGCCAGCAGCCACGACAGTCGGCAACGAAACACCATATATTTT. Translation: CASSHDSRQRNTIYF.